This is a list of T cell receptor beta chains from one sample in a study of blood T cell repertoires in COVID-19. Method: immunoSEQ multiplex PCR; TCRdb's copy keeps in-frame clones and lacks some. The table has 60,000 to 65,000 clones, roughly 83% seen once. The sample comprised peripheral blood. All receptors come from a man aged 50 or older with COVID-19, enrolled during active disease. Both conserved end residues are trimmed from each CDR3.

cdr3_length: 14; v_call: TRBV5-4; cdr3_aa: ASSPNPGTGGETQY
cdr3_length: 11; v_call: TRBV28; cdr3_aa: ASYEGLNSPLH
cdr3_length: 13; v_call: TRBV5-1; cdr3_aa: ASSLEGLTGNTIY
cdr3_length: 14; v_call: TRBV19; cdr3_aa: ARPNVRDSLSYEQY
cdr3_length: 15; v_call: TRBV3-1/TRBV3-2; cdr3_aa: ASSHRGTSGGQETQY
cdr3_length: 10; v_call: TRBV18; cdr3_aa: ASSPGRETQY
cdr3_length: 9; v_call: TRBV11-2; cdr3_aa: ASSITYEQY
cdr3_length: 10; v_call: TRBV6-5; cdr3_aa: ASSFQGGELF
cdr3_length: 10; v_call: TRBV3-1/TRBV3-2; cdr3_aa: ASSQSPNTIY
cdr3_length: 11; v_call: TRBV6-5; cdr3_aa: ASSYQSTDTQY
cdr3_length: 13; v_call: TRBV10-3; cdr3_aa: AISRTQQIDQPQH
cdr3_length: 14; v_call: TRBV5-4; cdr3_aa: ASSLPTSGSHNEQF
cdr3_length: 11; v_call: TRBV7-3; cdr3_aa: ASSPGPGQPQH
cdr3_length: 11; v_call: TRBV19; cdr3_aa: ASIGQGRGEQF
cdr3_length: 12; v_call: TRBV7-9; cdr3_aa: ASSGGTANTEAF
cdr3_length: 12; v_call: TRBV6-2/TRBV6-3; cdr3_aa: ASSGQGASQPQH
cdr3_length: 14; v_call: TRBV28; cdr3_aa: ASRTGGGGSYNEQF
cdr3_length: 13; v_call: TRBV7-9; cdr3_aa: ASSHRDRDTGELF
cdr3_length: 13; v_call: TRBV30; cdr3_aa: AWSGGQRINQPQH
cdr3_length: 12; v_call: TRBV6-5; cdr3_aa: ASRQGSSGQPQH
cdr3_length: 13; v_call: TRBV6-4; cdr3_aa: ASRGLAGGLGEQF
cdr3_length: 13; v_call: TRBV6-5; cdr3_aa: ASSYGTGVADTQY
cdr3_length: 13; v_call: TRBV30; cdr3_aa: AWTNPGQETDGYT
cdr3_length: 14; v_call: TRBV28; cdr3_aa: ASSLGQPRGNTEAF
cdr3_length: 13; v_call: TRBV7-8; cdr3_aa: ASSLAGLDTDTQY
cdr3_length: 13; v_call: TRBV19; cdr3_aa: ASLKGDSGANVLT
cdr3_length: 8; v_call: TRBV20-1; cdr3_aa: SASRGEQY
cdr3_length: 11; v_call: TRBV2; cdr3_aa: ASSEERYNEQF
cdr3_length: 11; v_call: TRBV19; cdr3_aa: ASTRQDIYGYT
cdr3_length: 14; v_call: TRBV18; cdr3_aa: ASSPWEGAGTGELF
cdr3_length: 12; v_call: TRBV30; cdr3_aa: AWSDLGRTGELF
cdr3_length: 17; v_call: TRBV6-2/TRBV6-3; cdr3_aa: ASSYSIASGSLAKNIQY
cdr3_length: 14; v_call: TRBV4-1; cdr3_aa: ASSQAAAHWVAEQF
cdr3_length: 10; v_call: TRBV7-8; cdr3_aa: ASSQLGEKLF
cdr3_length: 16; v_call: TRBV6-6; cdr3_aa: ASSRSVWRGGPSYEQY
cdr3_length: 14; v_call: TRBV6-2/TRBV6-3; cdr3_aa: ASSYSPYASSYEQY
cdr3_length: 13; v_call: TRBV5-1; cdr3_aa: ASSSQQSRGEKLF
cdr3_length: 13; v_call: TRBV19; cdr3_aa: ASRTTGDGNEKLF
cdr3_length: 14; v_call: TRBV19; cdr3_aa: ASSLQGIGSNQPQH
cdr3_length: 10; v_call: TRBV5-1; cdr3_aa: ASRGTGGSYT
cdr3_length: 11; v_call: TRBV5-6; cdr3_aa: ASSLESRGELF